This TCR beta chain was identified during a study of T cell changes during pregnancy in multiple sclerosis. Germline loops: CDR1 MNHNY, CDR2 SVGAGI (reference sequence). Trimming pared 4 bases from V and 0 bases from J, leaving 10 bases between. This CDR3 is built from 15 residues. The table came from immunoSEQ multiplex PCR; TCRdb's copy has only in-frame clones and leaves some out. The sample yields roughly 90,000 clones, 90% to 95% seen once. This specimen was peripheral blood, taken in the third trimester of pregnancy. This sequence joins TRBV6-6 and TRBJ1-5; no firm D call. This receptor was taken from a female donor with multiple sclerosis, enrolled in a pregnancy study. The CDR3 reads CASSSPGYSNQPQHF. The CDR3 bases are TGTGCCAGCAGTTCCCCCGGGTATAGCAATCAGCCCCAGCATTTT.